The sequence of this T cell receptor (beta chain) was determined in a study of blood T cell repertoires in COVID-19. Study context: Material from acute and convalescent COVID-19 was sourced from the United States, Italy and Spain. From T cells, B-cell-depleted T cells, or PBMCs came the material, which was cDNA or gDNA.

The assay was immunoSEQ multiplex PCR, and TCRdb's table has in-frame clones only and misses some. The sample consists of more than 65,000 clones, 85% of them appearing once. The sequenced sample was peripheral blood. This TCR derives from a man at least 80 years old with acute or convalescent COVID-19.

Written as DNA, the CDR3 is TGCGCCAGCAGCCTTAGCGGGGAGAACACCGGGGAGCTGTTTTTT. As protein: CASSLSGENTGELFF. This chain uses TRBV5-1 with TRBJ2-2; TRBD2 agrees at 8 bases. V was clipped by 4 bases and J by 1 base; unmatched bases: 3. There are 15 residues in the CDR3. The germline V gene has CDR1 SGHRS and CDR2 YFSETQ.